This passage covers 27 T cell receptor beta chains from one sample sequenced in a study of cytomegalovirus exposure and HLA in healthy donors. The method was immunoSEQ multiplex PCR; TCRdb's version includes in-frame clones alone and lacks a portion of them. The data show some 140,000 clones, roughly 90% seen once. The source material was PBMCs. The receptors were gathered from a man between 18 and 29 years old in good health and CMV-seropositive.

The CDR3 region is CASSALTGRSPLHF. The CDR3 nucleotides read TGTGCCAGCAGCGCACTGACAGGCAGATCACCCCTCCACTTT. The V gene is TRBV5-5, the J gene TRBJ1-6, with D possibly matching TRBD1 (6 bases). This CDR3 comprises 14 residues. Per the germline V gene, CDR1 is SGHKS and CDR2 is YYEKEE (reference sequence). The V gene lost 4 bases and the J gene lost 10 bases, with 15 bases spanning the gap. Together with reference TRBV5-5 and TRBJ1-6, the CDR3 gives the full variable domain: DAGVTQSPTHLIKTRGQQVTLRCSPISGHKSVSWYQQVLGQGPQFIFQYYEKEERGRGNFPDRFSARQFPNYSSELNVNALLLGDSALYLCASSALTGRSPLHFGNGTRLTVT.

This chain links TRBV20-1 with TRBJ1-1; perhaps TRBD1 as D (5 bases). The CDR3 has 11 amino acids. Germline lookup yields CDR1 DFQATT and CDR2 SNEGSKA (reference sequence). The germline V and J ends were trimmed by 6 bases and 2 bases, with 7 bases remaining between them. As DNA, the CDR3 is TGCAGTGCGCAGGGAAACACTGAAGCTTTCTTT. This encodes CSAQGNTEAFF.

V gene TRBV6-5 combines with J gene TRBJ2-6, with a weak D call TRBD2 (6 bases). The length of the CDR3 is 15 residues. Germline V lookup: CDR1 MNHEY, CDR2 SVGAGI. Trimming cost V 2 bases and J 1 base, with 6 bases left between them. CDR3 sequence reads: CASSYAGSGANVLTF. The CDR3 DNA reads as TGTGCCAGCAGTTACGCGGGGTCTGGGGCCAACGTCCTGACTTTC.

This chain links TRBV2 with TRBJ1-3; D unclear. V was trimmed by 10 bases and J by 5 bases, leaving 12 bases between them. This CDR3 is 12 amino acids long. Germline assignment: CDR1 SNHLY and CDR2 FYNNEI. CDR3 region: CATLDGRNTIYF. In nucleotides, the CDR3 is TGTGCCACCTTGGACGGGAGAAACACCATATATTTT.

The genes are TRBV25-1 and TRBJ2-3; possibly TRBD2 for D (6 bases). CDR3 size: 15 residues. Trimming took 5 bases from V and 1 from J, leaving 13 bases between them. Germline V gives CDR1 MGHDK, CDR2 SYGVNS. In nucleotides, the CDR3 is TGTGCCAGCAGTCTTGGCGGGGACGGCACAGATACGCAGTATTTT. Protein product: CASSLGGDGTDTQYF.

V is TRBV5-4 and J is TRBJ1-1; D is unclear. Germline CDR1 reads SGHNT; CDR2 reads YYREEE (reference sequence). The CDR3 has 13 residues. Trimming removed 5 bases from V and 6 bases from J, with 14 bases in between. CDR3 in amino acids: CASRPAADSEAFF. The CDR3 DNA reads as TGTGCCAGCAGACCGGCTGCGGACTCTGAAGCTTTCTTT.

This clone has more than one count but fewer than ten. The chain recombines TRBV9 with TRBJ1-2, with 8 bases fitting TRBD1. The CDR3 covers 15 residues. The V segment lost 4 bases and the J segment 0 bases; nucleotides outside the gene matches: 5. The germline V gene has CDR1 SGDLS and CDR2 YYNGEE. Here the CDR3 reads CASSSHRGANYGYTF. The CDR3, as DNA: TGTGCCAGCAGCTCCCACAGGGGGGCTAACTATGGCTACACCTTC. Drawing the rest from reference TRBV9 and TRBJ1-2, the complete variable domain is DSGVTQTPKHLITATGQRVTLRCSPRSGDLSVYWYQQSLDQGLQFLIQYYNGEERAKGNILERFSAQQFPDLHSELNLSSLELGDSALYFCASSSHRGANYGYTFGSGTRLTVV.

The chain uses TRBV11-1 and TRBJ2-3; D may be TRBD2 (5 bases). Germline-derived CDR1 and CDR2 are SGHAT and FQDESV (reference sequence). The V end lost 5 bases, the J end lost 0 bases, and 9 bases lay between the germline ends. This CDR3 has 14 amino acids. CDR3 nucleotides: TGTGCCAGCAGCCGAGGACTTAGCACAGATACGCAGTATTTT. Amino acid sequence: CASSRGLSTDTQYF.

Here the CDR3 reads CASSRRTGAEDTQYF. The CDR3 DNA reads TGTGCCAGCAGCCGACGGACAGGGGCGGAAGATACGCAGTATTTT. The chain couples TRBV11-3 to TRBJ2-3; 9 bases are shared with TRBD1. The germline CDR1 and CDR2 sequences are SGHNT and YENEEA. Trimming took 5 bases from V and 5 from J; bases not matched to a gene: 8. CDR3 length: 15 amino acids.

The chain recombines TRBV19 with TRBJ1-2; 11 bases agree with TRBD1. This CDR3 is built from 14 residues. V was clipped by 10 bases and J by 4 bases; unmatched bases: 8. Germline V gene lookup returns CDR1 LNHDA and CDR2 SQIVND (reference sequence). Here the CDR3 reads CATQPGQGVYGYTF. DNA of the CDR3: TGTGCCACCCAACCGGGACAGGGGGTCTATGGCTACACCTTC.

The chain recombines TRBV10-3 with TRBJ1-1, with D uncertain. The ends were cut back, 11 bases at V and 1 base at J, with 14 bases in the middle. The CDR3 loop spans 13 amino acids. CDR1 ENHRY and CDR2 SYGVKD come from the germline V gene. CDR3 bases: TGTGCCGTACGGATGGAGGGGAACACTGAAGCTTTCTTT. Protein product: CAVRMEGNTEAFF.

This clone was observed once. The chain recombines TRBV5-1 with TRBJ1-1; possible D gene TRBD1, 6 bases. The V and J ends lost 1 base and 2 bases respectively, with 15 bases between them. Per the germline V gene, CDR1 is SGHRS and CDR2 is YFSETQ. The CDR3 runs to 16 residues. The CDR3 here is CASSLRARGPNTEAFF. DNA of the CDR3: TGCGCCAGCAGCTTGCGGGCGCGGGGGCCCAACACTGAAGCTTTCTTT.

The V call is TRBV15, the J call TRBJ2-7; 9 bases line up with TRBD1. This CDR3 spans 16 amino acids. Germline V gene sequence: CDR1 LNHNV, CDR2 YYDKDF (reference sequence). V shed 3 bases and J 5 bases; nucleotides not matched to a gene: 11. The CDR3 here is CATSRISGTGFDEQYF. The CDR3 coding sequence is TGTGCCACCAGCAGGATCTCCGGGACAGGGTTCGACGAGCAGTACTTC.

This clone came up once. The chain couples TRBV18 to TRBJ1-5; D remains unclear. V lost 6 bases, J lost 4 bases, and 10 bases lay in between. CDR3 size: 13 residues. Germline loops: CDR1 KGHSH, CDR2 LQKENI. The CDR3 sequence is CASSASGNQPQHF. CDR3 coding DNA: TGTGCCAGCTCCGCGAGCGGGAATCAGCCCCAGCATTTT.

The CDR3 region has the DNA TGTGCTAGTGCCGTCCACACCGGGGAGCTGTTTTTT. Translation gives CASAVHTGELFF. The chain is built from TRBV12-5 and TRBJ2-2; D call uncertain. The CDR3 is 12 residues long. Trimming pared 7 bases from V and 3 bases from J, leaving 6 bases between. Per the germline V gene, CDR1 is LGHNT and CDR2 is FRNRAP.

The genes are TRBV30 and TRBJ2-1, with TRBD2 matching over 11 bases. CDR3 length: 14 amino acids. After removal of 4 bases from V and 3 bases from J, the junction contained 2 bases not matched to a gene. CDR1 and CDR2 from the germline V gene are GTSNPN and SVGIG (reference sequence). CDR3 residues: CAWTGTSGYNEQFF. CDR3 in DNA: TGTGCCTGGACCGGGACTAGCGGCTACAATGAGCAGTTCTTC.

The chain carries TRBV7-3 and TRBJ2-3; maybe TRBD1 (6 bases). The germline CDR1 and CDR2 sequences are SGHTA and FQGTGA. Between the trimmed V and J ends, which lost 5 bases and 2 bases, there was a span of 17 bases. The CDR3 length is 16 residues. CDR3 in DNA: TGTGCCAGCAGCCCCCACCGGACAGTCGACACAGATACGCAGTATTTT. Its translation is CASSPHRTVDTDTQYF.

This chain links TRBV4-3 with TRBJ2-3; weak D call: TRBD2 (7 bases). Trimming pared 0 bases from V and 4 bases from J, leaving 20 bases between. Germline-derived CDR1 and CDR2 are LGHNA and YSLEER. This CDR3 contains 18 residues. The CDR3 DNA is TGCGCCAGCAGCCAAGATCGGATTAGGGGGGGAGGTGCAGATACGCAGTATTTT. Protein product: CASSQDRIRGGGADTQYF.

This clone was counted a few times. V is TRBV5-5 and J is TRBJ2-7; D gene uncertain. CDR3 length equals 12 residues. Trimming removed 0 bases at V and 5 bases at J, with 6 bases between. Germline values: CDR1 SGHKS, CDR2 YYEKEE (reference sequence). CDR3 loop: CASSLGPNEQYF. As DNA, the CDR3 is TGTGCCAGCAGCTTGGGGCCCAACGAGCAGTACTTC.

The J gene is TRBJ2-3, the V gene TRBV30, with D possibly matching TRBD2 (5 bases). Trimming took 1 base from V and 0 from J, leaving 11 bases between them. Germline V gene data show CDR1 as GTSNPN and CDR2 as SVGIG (reference sequence). The CDR3 extends over 15 amino acids. CDR3 sequence: CAWSGLAVSTDTQYF. CDR3 sequence (DNA): TGTGCCTGGAGTGGGCTAGCAGTGAGCACAGATACGCAGTATTTT.

The gene calls are TRBV5-4 and TRBJ2-7; possible D gene TRBD1, 5 bases. The CDR3 has 14 amino acids. The V gene lost 0 bases and the J gene lost 4 bases, with 11 bases spanning the gap. Germline V lookup: CDR1 SGHNT, CDR2 YYREEE (reference sequence). The CDR3 protein is CASSLGPKGYEQYF. The CDR3 DNA sequence: TGTGCCAGCAGCTTGGGTCCTAAGGGGTACGAGCAGTACTTC.

This clone has just a few counts. This chain connects TRBV4-2 to TRBJ2-7, with TRBD1 identical over 10 bases. Germline trimming cut 3 bases from V and 5 bases from J; bases unmatched to any gene: 10. Germline V gives CDR1 LGHNA, CDR2 YNFKEQ. The CDR3 runs 16 residues. The CDR3 DNA is TGTGCCAGCAGCCAGTTGGACCGGGACAGGGGAGACGAGCAGTACTTC. It yields the protein CASSQLDRDRGDEQYF.

V gene TRBV4-3 combines with J gene TRBJ2-3, with 14 bases lining up with TRBD2. Germline CDR1 reads LGHNA; CDR2 reads YSLEER. Trimming took 0 bases from V and 2 from J; bases not matched to a gene: 13. This CDR3 has 21 amino acids. In nucleotides, the CDR3 is TGCGCCAGCAGCCAAGAAACTCCGGGACTAGCGGGGGTGCAGCCCACAGATACGCAGTATTTT. Residues: CASSQETPGLAGVQPTDTQYF.

In this sample, this clone turned up a few times. The chain couples TRBV2 to TRBJ2-7; 9 bases fit TRBD2. Germline V gives CDR1 SNHLY, CDR2 FYNNEI. Losses at the gene ends were 3 bases for V and 2 bases for J; bases not matched to a gene: 5. This CDR3 comprises 15 residues. CDR3 sequence: CASSDGAGGPYEQYF. The CDR3 DNA sequence: TGTGCCAGCAGTGACGGAGCGGGGGGACCCTACGAGCAGTACTTC.

V gene TRBV6-5 combines with J gene TRBJ2-5; 8 bases line up with TRBD2. J was trimmed by 3 bases and V by 10 bases; bases with no gene match: 7. Germline V gives CDR1 MNHEY, CDR2 SVGAGI. The CDR3 has 13 amino acids. The CDR3 DNA sequence: TGTGCCACAGCCGGGACTAGTAAAGAGACCCAGTACTTC. This sequence encodes CATAGTSKETQYF.

This chain connects TRBV2 to TRBJ2-3, with 11 bases lining up with TRBD2. With 6 bases clipped from V and 3 bases from J, the junction kept 8 bases outside the gene matches. The germline gives CDR1 SNHLY, CDR2 FYNNEI. The CDR3 is made up of 16 amino acids. The CDR3 DNA reads TGTGCCAGCAGGGAGAAACTAGCGGGAGTGACAGATACGCAGTATTTT. Amino acid sequence: CASREKLAGVTDTQYF.

The V gene is TRBV11-3, the J gene TRBJ2-5, with 9 bases identical to TRBD2. Losses at the gene ends were 1 base for V and 5 bases for J; bases not matched to a gene: 11. The V gene's germline CDR1 is SGHNT and CDR2 YENEEA. This CDR3 has 17 amino acids. CDR3 DNA: TGTGCCAGCAGCTTAGGGGATAGCGGGAGATCCTTGGAGACCCAGTACTTC. Residues: CASSLGDSGRSLETQYF.